This TCR beta chain was observed in a study of cytomegalovirus exposure and HLA in healthy donors. Per germline, CDR1 SGHRS and CDR2 YFSETQ. The length of the CDR3 is 12 residues. The V segment lost 3 bases and the J segment 14 bases; nucleotides outside the gene matches: 5. Study-level findings and limits: Reports showed the classifier diagnosing cytomegalovirus status with high specificity and sensitivity.

A remark on this clone: Its antigen is not known.

Primers included in the PCR were 60 Vbeta and 13 Jbeta primers. The method was immunoSEQ multiplex PCR; TCRdb's version includes in-frame clones alone and lacks a portion of them. The sample has 100,000 to 150,000 clones; more than 9% are singletons. V usage is TRBV5-1 and J usage is TRBJ2-1, with 10 bases aligning to TRBD2. The sample was PBMCs. The origin of this receptor is a woman aged 18-29 years in good health and CMV-seropositive. CDR3 nucleotide sequence: TGCGCCAGCAGCTCAACCGGGACTAGCGAGTTCTTC. Translation gives CASSSTGTSEFF.